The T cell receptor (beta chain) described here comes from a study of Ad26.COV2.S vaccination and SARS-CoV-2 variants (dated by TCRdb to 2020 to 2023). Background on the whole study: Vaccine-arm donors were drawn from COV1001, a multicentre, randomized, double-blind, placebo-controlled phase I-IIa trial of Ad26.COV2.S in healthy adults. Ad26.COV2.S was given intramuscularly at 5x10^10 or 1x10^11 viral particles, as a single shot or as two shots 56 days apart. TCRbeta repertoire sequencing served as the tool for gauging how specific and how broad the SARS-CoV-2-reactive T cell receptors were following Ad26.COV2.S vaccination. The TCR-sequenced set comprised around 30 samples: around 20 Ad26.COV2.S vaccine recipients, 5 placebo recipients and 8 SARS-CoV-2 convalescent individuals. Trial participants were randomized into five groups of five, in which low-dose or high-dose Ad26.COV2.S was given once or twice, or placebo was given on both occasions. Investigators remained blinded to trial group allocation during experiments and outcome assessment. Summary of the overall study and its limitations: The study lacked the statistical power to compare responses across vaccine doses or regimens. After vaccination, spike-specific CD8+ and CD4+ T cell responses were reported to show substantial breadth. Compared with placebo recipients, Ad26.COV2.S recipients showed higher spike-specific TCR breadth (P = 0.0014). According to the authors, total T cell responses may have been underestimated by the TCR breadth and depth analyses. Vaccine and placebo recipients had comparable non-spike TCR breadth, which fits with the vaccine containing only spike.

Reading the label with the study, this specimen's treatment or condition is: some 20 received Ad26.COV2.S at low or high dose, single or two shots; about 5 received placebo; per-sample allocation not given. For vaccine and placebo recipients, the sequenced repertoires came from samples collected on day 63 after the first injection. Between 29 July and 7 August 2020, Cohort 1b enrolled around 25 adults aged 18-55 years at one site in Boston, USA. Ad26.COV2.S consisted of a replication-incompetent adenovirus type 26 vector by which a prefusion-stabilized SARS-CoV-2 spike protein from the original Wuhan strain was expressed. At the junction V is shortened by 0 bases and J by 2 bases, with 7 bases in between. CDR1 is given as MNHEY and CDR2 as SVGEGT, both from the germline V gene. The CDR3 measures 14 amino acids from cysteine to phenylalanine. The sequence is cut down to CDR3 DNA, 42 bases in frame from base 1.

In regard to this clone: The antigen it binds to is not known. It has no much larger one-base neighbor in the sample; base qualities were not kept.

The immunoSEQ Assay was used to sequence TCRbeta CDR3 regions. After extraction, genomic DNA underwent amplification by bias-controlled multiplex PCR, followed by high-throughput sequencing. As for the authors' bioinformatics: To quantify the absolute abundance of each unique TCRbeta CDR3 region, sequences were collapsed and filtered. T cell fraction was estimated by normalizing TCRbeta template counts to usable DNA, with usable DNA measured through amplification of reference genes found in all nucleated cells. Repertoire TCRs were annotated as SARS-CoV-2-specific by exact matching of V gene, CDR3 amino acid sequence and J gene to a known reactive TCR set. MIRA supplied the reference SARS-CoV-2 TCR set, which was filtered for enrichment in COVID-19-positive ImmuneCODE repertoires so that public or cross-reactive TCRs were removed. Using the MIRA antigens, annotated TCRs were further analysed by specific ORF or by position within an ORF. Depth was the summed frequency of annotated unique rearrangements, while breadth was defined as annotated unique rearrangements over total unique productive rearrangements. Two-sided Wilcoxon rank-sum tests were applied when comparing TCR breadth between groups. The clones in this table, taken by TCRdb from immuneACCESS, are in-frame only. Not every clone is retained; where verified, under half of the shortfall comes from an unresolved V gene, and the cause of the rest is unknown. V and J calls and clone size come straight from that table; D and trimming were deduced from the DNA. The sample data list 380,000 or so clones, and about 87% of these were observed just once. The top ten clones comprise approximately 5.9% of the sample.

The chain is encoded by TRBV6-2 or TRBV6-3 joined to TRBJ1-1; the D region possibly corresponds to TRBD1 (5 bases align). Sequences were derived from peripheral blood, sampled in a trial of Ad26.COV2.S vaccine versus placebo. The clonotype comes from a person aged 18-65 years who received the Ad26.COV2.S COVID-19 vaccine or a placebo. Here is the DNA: TGTGCCAGCAGTTACTCGACAGATAACACTGAAGCTTTCTTT. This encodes CASSYSTDNTEAFF.